Following are 11 T cell receptor beta chains from one sample sequenced in a study of cytomegalovirus exposure and HLA in healthy donors. Data came from immunoSEQ multiplex PCR; TCRdb stores just in-frame clones and leaves some out. The sample includes approximately 88,000 clones, approximately 96% of them seen just once. The sample was PBMCs. The receptors derive from a woman aged 18-29 years in good health and CMV-seronegative.

The chain links TRBV11-2 to TRBJ2-1, with 7 bases aligning to TRBD1. Germline-derived CDR1 and CDR2 are SGHAT and FQNNGV. The V and J ends lost 6 bases and 5 bases, in that order; junction bases with no gene match: 7. The CDR3 has 14 amino acids. CDR3 loop: CASRQIDRDNEQFF. The CDR3 DNA sequence: TGTGCCAGCAGACAAATCGACAGGGACAATGAGCAGTTCTTC.

The rearrangement links TRBV4-2 to TRBJ2-1; D is undetermined. The germline CDR1 and CDR2 sequences are LGHNA and YNFKEQ. This CDR3 comprises 12 residues. Deletions cut 0 bases from V and 10 bases from J, with 7 bases between. The CDR3 loop reads CASSQDRREQFF. Written as DNA, the CDR3 is TGTGCCAGCAGCCAAGATCGGCGGGAGCAGTTCTTC.

The V call is TRBV7-2, the J call TRBJ2-1, with a weak D call TRBD2 (5 bases). The CDR3 consists of 16 residues. CDR1 and CDR2 (germline): SGHTA, FQGNSA. V lost 3 bases and J lost 3, with 15 bases in between. Here the CDR3 DNA reads TGTGCCAGCAGCTTTAGGGCGCTAGCAGACTACAATGAGCAGTTCTTC. Its protein is CASSFRALADYNEQFF.

This rearrangement joins TRBV10-3 to TRBJ2-2; a possible D gene is TRBD2 (5 bases). Germline CDR1 ENHRY, CDR2 SYGVKD. This CDR3 contains 16 residues. Trimming left V 0 bases short and J 4 bases short, with 12 bases between. This chain's CDR3 is CAISESAGSPTGELFF. The CDR3, as DNA: TGTGCCATCAGTGAGTCGGCGGGCAGCCCCACCGGGGAGCTGTTTTTT.

The genes are TRBV5-1 and TRBJ1-5; D not resolved. Germline V CDR1 and CDR2: SGHRS, YFSETQ. This CDR3 region has 14 residues. Between the trimmed V and J ends, which lost 6 bases and 7 bases, there was a span of 17 bases. The chain's CDR3 is CASNLLGSDQPQHF. CDR3 nucleotide sequence: TGCGCCAGCAATCTGTTGGGCTCTGACCAGCCCCAGCATTTT.

The chain couples TRBV2 to TRBJ2-3, with D perhaps TRBD1 (6 bases). This CDR3 has 12 residues. Germline V gives CDR1 SNHLY, CDR2 FYNNEI. Trimming pared 5 bases from V and 4 bases from J, leaving 7 bases between. The CDR3 spells CASSTGPDTQYF. The DNA for the CDR3 is TGTGCCAGCAGTACAGGGCCAGATACGCAGTATTTT.

The chain joins TRBV5-4 to TRBJ2-2, with 8 positions matching TRBD1. The junction had 5 bases not matched to a gene; V was cut back by 0 bases and J by 1 base. CDR3 length: 17 residues. Per the germline V gene, CDR1 is SGHNT and CDR2 is YYREEE (reference sequence). CDR3 amino acids: CASSLGYRGKNTGELFF. CDR3 DNA sequence: TGTGCCAGCAGCTTGGGGTACAGGGGGAAGAACACCGGGGAGCTGTTTTTT.

The chain recombines TRBV9 with TRBJ2-1; tentatively, D is TRBD2 (6 bases). With 0 bases removed from V and 4 bases from J, the gap between germline ends came to 14 bases. There are 16 residues in the CDR3. Germline loops: CDR1 SGDLS, CDR2 YYNGEE. CDR3 nucleotide sequence: TGTGCCAGCAGCGTAGAATACGGCGGGGTATACAATGAGCAGTTCTTC. Its protein is CASSVEYGGVYNEQFF.

The chain uses TRBV5-1 and TRBJ2-3; D is perhaps TRBD2 (7 bases). The CDR3 sequence is 13 residues long. V was clipped by 6 bases and J by 2 bases, with 10 bases between them. Germline lookup yields CDR1 SGHRS and CDR2 YFSETQ. The CDR3 DNA sequence: TGCGCCAGCAACGGGGGGCCCACAGATACGCAGTATTTT. Translated, it gives CASNGGPTDTQYF.

The gene calls are TRBV28 and TRBJ1-5, with D uncertain. The CDR3 is 15 residues long. Per germline, CDR1 MDHEN and CDR2 SYDVKM. V was shortened by 2 bases and J by 6 bases, with 14 bases between the two germline ends. The CDR3 here is CASSLDGGWAQPQHF. For the CDR3, the DNA is TGTGCCAGCAGTTTAGACGGTGGTTGGGCTCAGCCCCAGCATTTT.

The chain employs TRBV7-9 and TRBJ2-7; D may be TRBD1 (7 bases). The CDR3 extends over 16 amino acids. V lost 7 bases and J 3 bases, leaving 22 bases between the germline ends. Germline CDR1 is SEHNR and CDR2 is FQNEAQ (reference sequence). The CDR3 bases are TGTGCCAGCACCTCGAACCCAGGGGGGAGAGACTACGAGCAGTACTTC. It encodes CASTSNPGGRDYEQYF. Variable domain in full (rest from reference TRBV7-9 and TRBJ2-7): DTGVSQNPRHKITKRGQNVTFRCDPISEHNRLYWYRQTLGQGPEFLTYFQNEAQLEKSRLLSDRFSAERPKGSFSTLEIQRTEQGDSAMYLCASTSNPGGRDYEQYFGPGTRLTVT.